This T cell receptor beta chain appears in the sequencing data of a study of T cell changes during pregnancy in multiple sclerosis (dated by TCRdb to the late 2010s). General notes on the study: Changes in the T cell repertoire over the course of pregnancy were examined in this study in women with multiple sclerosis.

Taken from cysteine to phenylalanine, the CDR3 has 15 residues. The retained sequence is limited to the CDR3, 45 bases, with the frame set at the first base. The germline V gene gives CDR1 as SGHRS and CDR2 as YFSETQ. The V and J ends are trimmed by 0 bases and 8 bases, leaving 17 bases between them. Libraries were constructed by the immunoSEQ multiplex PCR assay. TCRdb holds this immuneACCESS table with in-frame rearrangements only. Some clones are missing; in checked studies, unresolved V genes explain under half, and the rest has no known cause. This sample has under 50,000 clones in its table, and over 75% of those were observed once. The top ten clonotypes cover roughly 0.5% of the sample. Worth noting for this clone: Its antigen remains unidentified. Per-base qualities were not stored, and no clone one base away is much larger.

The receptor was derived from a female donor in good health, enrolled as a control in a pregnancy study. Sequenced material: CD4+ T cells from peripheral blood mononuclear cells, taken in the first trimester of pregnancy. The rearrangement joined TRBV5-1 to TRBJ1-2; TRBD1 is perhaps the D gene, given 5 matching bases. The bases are TGCGCCAGCAGCTTGGGCGGTTTGACAGAAAAAGGCTACACCTTC. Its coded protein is CASSLGGLTEKGYTF.